Reported below is one T cell receptor (beta chain). An end of the junction does not agree with germline; a read error may underlie this. The germline CDR1 and CDR2 sequences are LGHDT and YNNKEL (reference sequence). The CDR3 loop spans 17 amino acids. The entry originates in a study of blood T cell repertoires in COVID-19. Across the whole study: Donors in the United States, Italy and Spain gave samples during acute or convalescent COVID-19.

In the original analysis: The assay estimated nucleated cells by amplifying reference gene primers. The table came from immunoSEQ multiplex PCR; TCRdb's copy has only in-frame clones and leaves some out. V and J calls and clone size are as listed in that table; D and trimming were resolved from the DNA. The sample contains about 33,000 clones, 70% to 90% of which appear only once. This chain joins TRBV3-1 (or the pseudogene TRBV3-2) and TRBJ1-5; D is perhaps TRBD1 (6 bases). The sequenced sample was peripheral blood. The receptor comes from a man aged 70-80 years with acute or convalescent COVID-19. The CDR3 DNA follows: TGTGCCAGCAGTCAAGACCAGATAGCAGGGGGCAATCAGCCCCAGCATTTT. Amino acid sequence: CASSQDQIAGGNQPQHF.